This is a list of T cell receptor beta chains from one sample in a study of T cell repertoires in cytomegalovirus infection. Their antigens remain unidentified. TCRdb used MiXCR to reprocess the reads, holding one entry per CDR3 protein. The top ten clones hold 45% to 55% of a sample with about 140,000 distinct CDR3 sequences, around 30% of them seen once. The source was CD8+ T cells from cultured PBMCs, collected from culture after CMV antigen stimulation. The receptor source for this set is a human donor in good health (CMV status not recorded). Some clones in this sample may be carry-over from other donors' samples. Both conserved end residues are part of each CDR3. The order of the fields is V gene, J gene, clone size, D gene, CDR3 protein, CDR3 DNA. The D gene is left open where the match is weak. Clone size is given for some rows only: seen once, a few or many times, or a class if the clone is expanded.

V: TRBV19
J: TRBJ1-1
size: .
D: .
CDR3: CASSATTGSEAFF
DNA: TGTGCCAGTAGTGCAACTACCGGGTCTGAAGCTTTCTTT

V: TRBV19
J: TRBJ2-2
size: many
D: .
CDR3: CASSIDLNTGELFF
DNA: TGTGCCAGTAGTATTGACCTGAACACCGGGGAGCTGTTTTTT

V: TRBV7-9
J: TRBJ1-1
size: .
D: TRBD1
CDR3: CASSLPFGQAITEAFF
DNA: TGTGCCAGCAGCTTGCCCTTTGGACAGGCGATCACTGAAGCTTTCTTT

V: TRBV5-4
J: TRBJ2-1
size: few
D: .
CDR3: CASSLAGEDNEQFF
DNA: TGTGCCAGCAGCTTGGCCGGGGAGGACAATGAGCAGTTCTTC

V: TRBV10-3
J: TRBJ1-2
size: many
D: .
CDR3: CAISESEEGYTF
DNA: TGTGCCATCAGTGAGTCGGAGGAGGGCTACACCTTC

V: TRBV20-1
J: TRBJ2-3
size: many
D: .
CDR3: CSASGDTDTDTQYF
DNA: TGCAGTGCTAGTGGGGACACAGACACAGATACGCAGTATTTT

V: TRBV5-6
J: TRBJ2-2
size: .
D: .
CDR3: CASSALTDANTGELFF
DNA: TGTGCCAGCAGCGCCTTGACAGACGCGAACACCGGGGAGCTGTTTTTT

V: TRBV28
J: TRBJ1-2
size: .
D: .
CDR3: CASSSTGTSGYTF
DNA: TGTGCCAGCAGTTCGACCGGGACGAGTGGCTACACCTTC

V: TRBV7-8
J: TRBJ2-3
size: many
D: TRBD1
CDR3: CASSLAPGQGASTDTQYF
DNA: TGTGCCAGCAGCTTAGCCCCGGGACAGGGGGCCTCCACAGATACGCAGTATTTT

V: TRBV23-1
J: TRBJ2-7
size: .
D: TRBD1
CDR3: CASSLPDRAAYEQYF
DNA: TGCGCCAGCAGTCTTCCCGACAGGGCCGCATACGAGCAGTACTTC

V: TRBV2
J: TRBJ2-6
size: .
D: .
CDR3: CASSPQGSGANVLTF
DNA: TGTGCCAGCAGTCCCCAGGGCTCTGGGGCCAACGTCCTGACTTTC

V: TRBV28
J: TRBJ2-1
size: few
D: TRBD2
CDR3: CASSSGLAVYNEQFF
DNA: TGTGCCAGCAGTTCTGGACTAGCGGTTTACAATGAGCAGTTCTTC

V: TRBV28
J: TRBJ2-1
size: .
D: .
CDR3: CASGRPLSPTYNEQFF
DNA: TGTGCCAGCGGCCGGCCCTTATCCCCTACCTACAATGAGCAGTTCTTC

V: TRBV7-6
J: TRBJ1-6
size: .
D: .
CDR3: CASSLWTANSPLHF
DNA: TGTGCCAGCAGCTTGTGGACAGCTAATTCACCCCTCCACTTT

V: TRBV5-1
J: TRBJ2-7
size: many
D: TRBD1
CDR3: CASSTSGTGVEQYF
DNA: TGCGCCAGCAGCACCTCCGGGACAGGGGTCGAGCAGTACTTC

V: TRBV11-2
J: TRBJ1-3
size: few
D: .
CDR3: CASSSWRVSSGNTIYF
DNA: TGTGCCAGCAGCTCATGGCGCGTTAGCTCTGGAAACACCATATATTTT

V: TRBV7-6
J: TRBJ2-5
size: few
D: TRBD2
CDR3: CASSLAKLAGGIGETQYF
DNA: TGTGCCAGCAGCTTAGCGAAGCTAGCGGGGGGGATCGGAGAGACCCAGTACTTC

V: TRBV2
J: TRBJ2-2
size: .
D: .
CDR3: CASRTVLQGNGELFF
DNA: TGTGCCAGCAGGACAGTACTACAGGGTAACGGGGAGCTGTTTTTT

V: TRBV15
J: TRBJ2-2
size: .
D: .
CDR3: CATRATGANTGELFF
DNA: TGTGCCACCCGGGCGACAGGCGCGAACACCGGGGAGCTGTTTTTT

V: TRBV19
J: TRBJ2-1
size: many
D: TRBD2
CDR3: CASSRPSGLADNEQFF
DNA: TGTGCCAGTAGTAGACCCTCCGGACTAGCGGACAATGAGCAGTTCTTC

V: TRBV25-1
J: TRBJ2-7
size: .
D: TRBD1
CDR3: CASRLGQVPIF
DNA: TGTGCCAGCAGATTAGGACAGGTCCCTATCTTC

V: TRBV19
J: TRBJ1-1
size: .
D: .
CDR3: CASRPGNTEAFF
DNA: TGTGCCAGTAGGCCGGGAAACACTGAAGCTTTCTTT

V: TRBV20-1
J: TRBJ2-2
size: few
D: .
CDR3: CSARDTGNTGELFF
DNA: TGCAGTGCTAGAGATACAGGAAACACCGGGGAGCTGTTTTTT

V: TRBV7-2
J: TRBJ2-3
size: many
D: .
CDR3: CASSLAMDTQYF
DNA: TGTGCCAGCAGCTTAGCGATGGATACGCAGTATTTT

V: TRBV19
J: TRBJ2-1
size: .
D: TRBD2
CDR3: CASGTSSYNEQFF
DNA: TGTGCCAGTGGGACTAGCTCCTACAATGAGCAGTTCTTC

V: TRBV28
J: TRBJ1-2
size: .
D: .
CDR3: CASSFDGGYTF
DNA: TGTGCCAGCAGTTTCGACGGGGGCTACACCTTC

V: TRBV19
J: TRBJ2-2
size: .
D: .
CDR3: CASSLAGWNTGELFF
DNA: TGTGCCAGTAGCCTGGCGGGGTGGAACACCGGGGAGCTGTTTTTT

V: TRBV2
J: TRBJ2-1
size: few
D: TRBD2
CDR3: CASSEGLAGGYEQFF
DNA: TGTGCCAGCAGTGAAGGGCTAGCGGGGGGCTATGAGCAGTTCTTC

V: TRBV10-3
J: TRBJ2-5
size: once
D: .
CDR3: CAISGNRETQYF
DNA: TGTGCCATCAGTGGGAACAGGGAGACCCAGTACTTC

V: TRBV5-1
J: TRBJ2-2
size: few
D: .
CDR3: CASSSFTGELFF
DNA: TGCGCCAGCAGCTCGTTCACCGGGGAGCTGTTTTTT

V: TRBV11-2
J: TRBJ2-3
size: .
D: .
CDR3: CASSLFPGSSTDTQYF
DNA: TGTGCCAGCAGCTTATTCCCGGGGTCTAGCACAGATACGCAGTATTTT

V: TRBV2
J: TRBJ2-4
size: few
D: .
CDR3: CASSSGLAKNIQYF
DNA: TGTGCCAGCAGCTCGGGGCTAGCCAAAAACATTCAGTACTTC

V: TRBV27
J: TRBJ2-5
size: .
D: .
CDR3: CASSPRVNQYQETQYF
DNA: TGTGCCAGCAGTCCGCGGGTTAATCAGTACCAAGAGACCCAGTACTTC

V: TRBV13
J: TRBJ1-1
size: .
D: TRBD1
CDR3: CASSRIRDRAISVRTEAFF
DNA: TGTGCCAGCAGCCGCATTCGGGACAGGGCAATCTCGGTGCGGACTGAAGCTTTCTTT

V: TRBV27
J: TRBJ2-2
size: few
D: .
CDR3: CASSTGTNTGELFF
DNA: TGTGCCAGCAGTACTGGCACAAACACCGGGGAGCTGTTTTTT

V: TRBV19
J: TRBJ2-5
size: .
D: TRBD1
CDR3: CASSPDWTGEETQYF
DNA: TGTGCCAGTAGTCCAGATTGGACAGGGGAAGAGACCCAGTACTTC

V: TRBV27
J: TRBJ1-6
size: .
D: .
CDR3: CASTMGGNSPLHF
DNA: TGTGCCAGCACCATGGGGGGGAATTCACCCCTCCACTTT

V: TRBV7-8
J: TRBJ2-3
size: .
D: TRBD1
CDR3: CASSLVRDRGRLTDTQYF
DNA: TGTGCCAGCAGCTTAGTCCGGGACAGGGGGCGTTTGACAGATACGCAGTATTTT

V: TRBV7-9
J: TRBJ1-5
size: .
D: .
CDR3: CASSLMGQPQHF
DNA: TGTGCCAGCAGCTTAATGGGTCAGCCCCAGCATTTT

V: TRBV7-8
J: TRBJ2-5
size: many
D: TRBD2
CDR3: CASIIGLAGDETQYF
DNA: TGTGCCAGCATTATCGGTCTAGCGGGAGACGAGACCCAGTACTTC